This entry lists 21 T cell receptor beta chains sequenced from one sample in a study of CD8 T cells in ankylosing spondylitis. TCRdb analysed the 5' RACE reads with MiXCR anew, one entry per CDR3 protein. The data hold about 210,000 distinct CDR3 sequences, with around 7.9% observed a single time. The antigens these receptors bind are not known. Study-level results: One TCR beta motif, made up of about 8 highly homologous variants, appeared characteristic of ankylosing spondylitis blood.

Sequencing was done on a sample of blood, either unsorted or a sorted T cell fraction (not recorded which). These TCRs come from a male donor with ankylosing spondylitis.

To note about this clonotype: Mismatch with germline at one junction end may stem from a read error. The chain carries TRBV29-1 and TRBJ2-7, with a possible D match to TRBD1 (5 bases). The CDR3 runs 14 residues. The germline V gene encodes CDR1 SQVTM and CDR2 ANQGSEA. The CDR3 reads CSVEGAGKVYEQYF. Here the CDR3 DNA reads TGCAGCGTGGAAGGTGCAGGGAAGGTCTACGAGCAGTACTTC.

This clonotype was found many times. The chain has TRBV7-9 and TRBJ2-7; possibly TRBD1 or TRBD2 for D (5 bases each). Trimming left V 4 bases short and J 2 bases short, with 15 bases between. CDR3 length equals 15 residues. Germline lookup yields CDR1 SEHNR and CDR2 FQNEAQ (reference sequence). CDR3 in DNA: TGTGCCAGCAGCTCTAGTAGGGACGGGACCTACGAGCAGTACTTC. Translating gives CASSSSRDGTYEQYF.

The rearrangement joins TRBV20-1 to TRBJ1-5; possible D gene TRBD1, 6 bases. CDR1 DFQATT and CDR2 SNEGSKA come from the germline V gene (reference sequence). V was clipped by 0 bases and J by 6 bases, with 9 bases between them. This CDR3 is built from 13 residues. The DNA of the CDR3 is TGCAGTGCTAGAGAGGGGGCGGGTCAGCCCCAGCATTTT. Translated: CSAREGAGQPQHF.

The chain employs TRBV11-1 and TRBJ2-2; possible D gene TRBD2, 5 bases. Per germline, CDR1 SGHAT and CDR2 FQDESV (reference sequence). The CDR3 is made up of 14 amino acids. V lost 0 bases and J lost 5, with 7 bases in between. In DNA, the CDR3 is TGTGCCAGCAGCTTAGCGCGAGGGACCGGGGAGCTGTTTTTT. As protein: CASSLARGTGELFF.

This clonotype was seen at least ten times. The CDR3 DNA sequence: TGTGCCAGCAGCCCCGGGATGAAGGTCACAGATACGCAGTATTTT. This gives the protein CASSPGMKVTDTQYF. The chain carries TRBV5-5 and TRBJ2-3, with TRBD2 as a possible D gene (5 bases). The CDR3 has 15 residues. In germline, CDR1 is SGHKS, CDR2 YYEKEE (reference sequence). Trimming took 4 bases from V and 2 from J, leaving 14 bases between them.

The chain couples TRBV11-2 to TRBJ1-1; D gene unclear. From germline, CDR1 is SGHAT and CDR2 FQNNGV. This CDR3 has 15 residues. Trimming left V 2 bases short and J 1 base short, with 11 bases between. The CDR3 nucleotides are TGTGCCAGCAGCTTAACGGGAGTGGGGAACACTGAAGCTTTCTTT. Translated, it gives CASSLTGVGNTEAFF. The variable domain in full, with the rest retrieved from reference TRBV11-2 and TRBJ1-1, is EAGVAQSPRYKIIEKRQSVAFWCNPISGHATLYWYQQILGQGPKLLIQFQNNGVVDDSQLPKDRFSAERLKGVDSTLKIQPAKLEDSAVYLCASSLTGVGNTEAFFGQGTRLTVV.

Notes on this clonotype: As the CDR3 is not closed by the conserved phenylalanine or tryptophan, this likely results from a read error. The gene calls are TRBV13 and TRBJ2-3; TRBD2 aligns across 13 bases. The germline V gene encodes CDR1 PRHDT and CDR2 FYEKMQ (reference sequence). J gave up 6 bases and V 5 bases, and 8 bases lay outside the gene matches. CDR3 size: 16 residues. For the CDR3, the DNA is TGTGCCAGCAGCCAAACTAGCGGGAGGGCCCCCGATACGCAGTATCTT. It translates to CASSQTSGRAPDTQYL.

This clonotype was found many times. V usage is TRBV3-1 and J usage is TRBJ2-1; D uncertain. The germline gives CDR1 LGHDT, CDR2 YNNKEL (reference sequence). Trimming cost V 4 bases and J 5 bases, with 15 bases left between them. The CDR3 is 15 amino acids. CDR3 sequence reads: CASSLFSAPDNEQFF. CDR3 coding DNA: TGTGCCAGCAGCCTATTTTCGGCACCGGACAATGAGCAGTTCTTC.

This clonotype was recorded at least ten times. The rearrangement joins TRBV20-1 to TRBJ2-1; 9 positions match TRBD2. Trimming took 6 bases from V and 3 from J; bases not matched to a gene: 6. The germline CDR1 and CDR2 sequences are DFQATT and SNEGSKA (reference sequence). The CDR3 has 14 amino acids. CDR3 sequence (DNA): TGCAGTGCCAGGAGCGGGAGGATCTACAATGAGCAGTTCTTC. The encoded protein is CSARSGRIYNEQFF.

This clonotype was detected ten times or more. The rearrangement uses TRBV7-3 and TRBJ2-1; TRBD2 is a possible D gene (6 bases). The V end lost 2 bases, the J end lost 6 bases, and 17 bases lay between the germline ends. CDR3 length: 16 residues. Germline V CDR1 and CDR2: SGHTA, FQGTGA. Here the CDR3 reads CASSLGPGELGNEQFF. The CDR3 DNA is TGTGCCAGCAGCTTAGGGCCGGGGGAGTTGGGCAATGAGCAGTTCTTC.

This clonotype has a count of ten or more. The chain couples TRBV28 to TRBJ2-6; 13 bases map to TRBD2. Germline CDR1 MDHEN, CDR2 SYDVKM. The CDR3 spans 19 residues. V was clipped by 1 base and J by 2 bases; unmatched bases: 5. The CDR3 spells CASSLYPGLAGAGANVLTF. The CDR3, as DNA: TGTGCCAGCAGTTTATACCCTGGACTAGCGGGAGCTGGGGCCAACGTCCTGACTTTC.

This clonotype was detected many times. The chain combines TRBV28 with TRBJ2-1, with unresolved D. Germline V gene sequence: CDR1 MDHEN, CDR2 SYDVKM. Trimming took 7 bases from V and 6 from J, leaving 16 bases between them. This CDR3 spans 14 amino acids. Here the CDR3 DNA reads TGTGCCAGCACTATCTCACAGTCGCGCAATGAGCAGTTCTTC. Translation gives CASTISQSRNEQFF.

This clonotype appeared many times. The gene calls are TRBV27 and TRBJ2-7; unclear D gene. V lost 7 bases and J 6 bases, leaving 19 bases between the germline ends. This CDR3 contains 14 residues. Germline-derived CDR1 and CDR2 are MNHEY and SMNVEV (reference sequence). CDR3 sequence: CASKSIVTVSEQYF. The CDR3 bases are TGTGCCAGCAAGAGTATAGTAACAGTCTCCGAGCAGTACTTC.

This clonotype has more than one count but fewer than ten. The chain is built from TRBV5-5 and TRBJ1-1; tentative D call: TRBD1 (5 bases). Trimming shortened V by 0 bases and J by 4 bases, and 13 bases separated the two germline ends. This CDR3 has 15 residues. Germline V gives CDR1 SGHKS, CDR2 YYEKEE (reference sequence). The CDR3 here is CASSLAGTMGTEAFF. The CDR3 region has the DNA TGTGCCAGCAGCTTGGCGGGGACGATGGGCACTGAAGCTTTCTTT.

This clonotype was picked up many times. The chain employs TRBV9 and TRBJ1-2, with D tentatively TRBD1 (5 bases). Germline CDR1 and CDR2: SGDLS and YYNGEE. The CDR3 extends over 13 amino acids. V lost 3 bases and J lost 8, with 14 bases in between. The CDR3 is CASSDRQGGGYTF. The CDR3 DNA reads TGTGCCAGCAGCGATCGGCAGGGCGGAGGCTACACCTTC.

This clonotype has a handful of counts. The V and J genes are TRBV28 and TRBJ2-7; 10 bases line up with TRBD2. The CDR3 consists of 13 residues. Germline-derived CDR1 and CDR2 are MDHEN and SYDVKM. V was pared by 8 bases and J by 7 bases, with 8 bases of the junction left unmatched. Written as DNA, the CDR3 is TGTGCCAGCTGCCTAGCGGGGGCCTGGGAGCAGTACTTC. This codes for CASCLAGAWEQYF.

This clonotype has ten or more counts. This sequence joins TRBV12-3 or TRBV12-4 and TRBJ2-7; maybe TRBD1 (6 bases). This CDR3 has 10 residues. Trimming took off 8 bases at V and 10 bases at J, with 12 bases between the two ends. The CDR3 here is CASGTGRQYF. Here the CDR3 DNA reads TGTGCCAGCGGTACAGGGAGACAGTACTTC.

The V gene is TRBV2, the J gene TRBJ1-5; D gene unclear. Trimming removed 3 bases at V and 2 bases at J, with 11 bases between. CDR1 is SNHLY, CDR2 FYNNEI, per germline. This CDR3 is built from 15 residues. CDR3 region: CASSEAGVGNQPQHF. CDR3 coding DNA: TGTGCCAGCAGTGAGGCCGGGGTTGGCAATCAGCCCCAGCATTTT.

At least ten counts were recorded for this clonotype. This rearrangement joins TRBV4-3 to TRBJ1-4, with 10 bases aligning to TRBD1. The germline gives CDR1 LGHNA, CDR2 YSLEER. V lost 4 bases to trimming and J lost 6 bases; unmatched junction nucleotides: 5. The CDR3 has 15 residues. CDR3 nucleotides: TGCGCCAGCAGCCCCAGACAGGGGGCGGATGAAAAACTGTTTTTT. This codes for CASSPRQGADEKLFF.

There are many counts of this clonotype. V usage is TRBV4-3 and J usage is TRBJ2-6, with TRBD2 as a possible D gene (7 bases). Per the germline V gene, CDR1 is LGHNA and CDR2 is YSLEER. The CDR3 has 18 amino acids. Trimming removed 1 base from V and 2 bases from J, with 15 bases in between. The CDR3 spells CASSQGTKGGTGANVLTF. CDR3 DNA sequence: TGCGCCAGCAGCCAAGGAACCAAGGGGGGGACTGGGGCCAACGTCCTGACTTTC.

In its sample, this clonotype was seen a few times. V usage is TRBV15 and J usage is TRBJ2-5; 9 bases are shared with TRBD1. The CDR3 contains 15 residues. Unmatched junction bases numbered 9, after V lost 5 bases and J lost 5 bases. Germline V gene data show CDR1 as LNHNV and CDR2 as YYDKDF (reference sequence). Written as DNA, the CDR3 is TGTGCCACCAGCGGTCGGACAGGGGTGACGGAGACCCAGTACTTC. It codes for CATSGRTGVTETQYF.